A single sample is the source of the 21 T cell receptor beta chains below, sequenced in a study of cytomegalovirus exposure and HLA in healthy donors. The PCR contained 60 Vbeta and 13 Jbeta primers. The method was immunoSEQ multiplex PCR; TCRdb's version includes in-frame clones alone and lacks a portion of them. The repertoire holds 130,000 to 150,000 clones, with over 60% as singletons. The source material was PBMCs. These receptors originate from a woman younger than 45 in good health and CMV-seronegative.

This chain connects TRBV5-4 to TRBJ1-1; D call uncertain. In germline, CDR1 is SGHNT, CDR2 YYREEE (reference sequence). The ends were cut back, 4 bases at V and 1 base at J, with 8 bases in the middle. The CDR3 is 13 amino acids. This CDR3 is CASSREGNTEAFF. The CDR3 DNA reads TGTGCCAGCAGCCGAGAGGGGAACACTGAAGCTTTCTTT.

The V and J genes are TRBV9 and TRBJ2-7; D is perhaps TRBD2 (7 bases). The CDR3 consists of 15 residues. V lost 0 bases to trimming and J lost 3 bases, with 13 bases between them. The germline gives CDR1 SGDLS, CDR2 YYNGEE. CDR3 residues: CASSVEGGPFYEQYF. CDR3 DNA: TGTGCCAGCAGCGTAGAGGGGGGGCCCTTCTACGAGCAGTACTTC.

CDR3 DNA sequence: TGTGCCAGCACCGTCCCGGACAGGGTTCAGGGTGGCTACACCTTC. Its translation is CASTVPDRVQGGYTF. The V and J genes are TRBV2 and TRBJ1-2, with 8 bases lining up with TRBD1. There are 15 residues in the CDR3. V gave up 7 bases and J gave up 7 bases; unmatched junction bases: 14. CDR1 is SNHLY, CDR2 FYNNEI, per germline.

The chain has TRBV6-6 and TRBJ1-2; D is uncertain. The CDR3 spans 14 residues. The germline gives CDR1 MNHNY, CDR2 SVGAGI (reference sequence). V was shortened by 2 bases and J by 4 bases, with 11 bases between the two germline ends. The chain's CDR3 is CASSYGPDFYGYTF. The CDR3 DNA reads TGTGCCAGCAGTTACGGGCCGGACTTCTATGGCTACACCTTC.

This clone has a single count. The chain combines TRBV2 with TRBJ2-2, with D possibly TRBD2 on 5 matching bases. Looked up from germline, CDR1 is SNHLY and CDR2 is FYNNEI. Trimming took off 7 bases at V and 5 bases at J, with 8 bases between the two ends. CDR3 length equals 12 residues. This CDR3 reads CASKRETGELFF. DNA for the CDR3: TGTGCCAGCAAAAGGGAGACCGGGGAGCTGTTTTTT. Full variable domain (rest looked up from reference TRBV2 and TRBJ2-2): EPEVTQTPSHQVTQMGQEVILRCVPISNHLYFYWYRQILGQKVEFLVSFYNNEISEKSEIFDDQFSVERPDGSNFTLKIRSTKLEDSAMYFCASKRETGELFFGEGSRLTVL.

As DNA, the CDR3 is TGCGCCAGCGAGACCGGGACTAACAACAATGAGCAGTTCTTC. Its protein is CASETGTNNNEQFF. This sequence joins TRBV5-1 and TRBJ2-1; 7 bases align to TRBD2. J gave up 5 bases and V 7 bases, and 9 bases lay outside the gene matches. The CDR3 has 14 amino acids. CDR1 and CDR2 from the germline V gene are SGHRS and YFSETQ. The variable domain in full, with the rest retrieved from reference TRBV5-1 and TRBJ2-1, is KAGVTQTPRYLIKTRGQQVTLSCSPISGHRSVSWYQQTPGQGLQFLFEYFSETQRNKGNFPGRFSGRQFSNSRSEMNVSTLELGDSALYLCASETGTNNNEQFFGPGTRLTVL.

The CDR3, as DNA: TGCGCCAGCAGCCCGACGGGACAGATGAACACTGAAGCTTTCTTT. Amino acid sequence: CASSPTGQMNTEAFF. The chain is built from TRBV5-1 and TRBJ1-1; TRBD1 matches 7 bases. CDR1 and CDR2 (germline): SGHRS, YFSETQ. This CDR3 has 15 amino acids. Losses at the gene ends were 4 bases for V and 0 bases for J; bases not matched to a gene: 6.

The chain recombines TRBV5-4 with TRBJ2-5, with D hard to call. Trimming pared 0 bases from V and 2 bases from J, leaving 17 bases between. The CDR3 consists of 17 residues. Per the germline V gene, CDR1 is SGHNT and CDR2 is YYREEE (reference sequence). The CDR3 loop is CASSLAPLSSKQETQYF. CDR3 DNA: TGTGCCAGCAGCTTGGCCCCACTATCGAGTAAACAAGAGACCCAGTACTTC.

This clone was observed a single time. The rearrangement links TRBV7-2 to TRBJ1-1; 8 bases align to TRBD1. The V segment lost 4 bases and the J segment 0 bases; nucleotides outside the gene matches: 4. Germline V gene sequence: CDR1 SGHTA, CDR2 FQGNSA. The length of the CDR3 is 15 residues. The CDR3 region is CASSYYRGMNTEAFF. DNA for the CDR3: TGTGCCAGCAGCTATTACAGGGGGATGAACACTGAAGCTTTCTTT.

The chain employs TRBV6-5 and TRBJ2-3, with 13 positions matching TRBD2. V lost 6 bases, J lost 6 bases, and 6 bases stayed unmatched. Germline assignment: CDR1 MNHEY and CDR2 SVGAGI. The CDR3 runs 15 residues. CDR3 sequence (DNA): TGTGCCAGCAGACCGACTAGCGGGGGGTTGGATACGCAGTATTTT. This gives the protein CASRPTSGGLDTQYF.

This rearrangement joins TRBV30 to TRBJ1-1, with 9 bases identical to TRBD1. Trimming cost V 6 bases and J 9 bases; bases outside gene matches: 8. This CDR3 has 12 residues. CDR1 and CDR2 from the germline V gene are GTSNPN and SVGIG (reference sequence). The CDR3 DNA sequence: TGTGCCTGCGGGTGGGACAGGGTAAAAGCTTTCTTT. Amino acid sequence: CACGWDRVKAFF.

The rearrangement links TRBV18 to TRBJ1-1; the D is unclear. The CDR3 covers 17 residues. Germline V gene sequence: CDR1 KGHSH, CDR2 LQKENI. V was clipped by 4 bases and J by 0 bases, with 18 bases between them. As DNA, the CDR3 is TGTGCCAGCTCACGGTGGGAGTTGCCCCCCTTGAACACTGAAGCTTTCTTT. This codes for CASSRWELPPLNTEAFF.

The chain uses TRBV5-8 and TRBJ2-7; D gene uncertain. CDR1 is SGHTS, CDR2 YDEGEE, per germline. The CDR3 extends over 16 amino acids. Trimming took 4 bases from V and 3 from J, leaving 20 bases between them. The CDR3 DNA sequence: TGTGCCAGCAGCATTGCCGGAGTGGCAAAACTCTACGAGCAGTACTTC. Protein: CASSIAGVAKLYEQYF.

In this sample, this clone turned up a few times. Sequence at one end of the junction differs from germline and may be a read error. The rearrangement uses TRBV10-1 and TRBJ1-5, with D perhaps matching TRBD1 (5 bases). The CDR3 consists of 9 residues. CDR1 WNHNN and CDR2 SYGVQD come from the germline V gene (reference sequence). CDR3 DNA: TGCGCCAGCAGTCGGGGGGTGAATTTT. Translation: CASSRGVNF.

Written as DNA, the CDR3 is TGTGCCAGCAGTGATTCTTGGCAGGGGGCATCCTACGAGCAGTACTTC. Protein product: CASSDSWQGASYEQYF. The chain uses TRBV2 and TRBJ2-7; 8 bases match TRBD1. V trimming: 3 bases; J trimming: 1 base; junction bases outside the gene matches: 8. The CDR3 extends over 16 amino acids. CDR1 SNHLY and CDR2 FYNNEI come from the germline V gene.

This clone has more than one count but fewer than ten. The chain couples TRBV5-1 to TRBJ2-3; the match to TRBD2 covers 9 bases. Germline CDR1 and CDR2: SGHRS and YFSETQ. The CDR3 contains 16 residues. The ends lost 0 bases at V and 4 bases at J; junction bases unmatched: 6. The CDR3 DNA sequence: TGCGCCAGCAGCTTGGATGGTAGCGGGGGCTCAGATACGCAGTATTTT. As protein: CASSLDGSGGSDTQYF.

The chain recombines TRBV4-2 with TRBJ2-1, with 12 bases matching TRBD2. Per germline, CDR1 LGHNA and CDR2 YNFKEQ. Trimming removed 6 bases from V and 0 bases from J; junction bases left unmatched: 3. The CDR3 runs 16 residues. The DNA for the CDR3 is TGTGCCAGCAGAGGACTAGCGGGGAGCTCCTACAATGAGCAGTTCTTC. This sequence encodes CASRGLAGSSYNEQFF.

V gene TRBV27 combines with J gene TRBJ1-4; D call uncertain. The germline V and J ends were trimmed by 3 bases and 4 bases, with 12 bases remaining between them. Germline CDR1 reads MNHEY; CDR2 reads SMNVEV (reference sequence). The CDR3 totals 15 residues. CDR3 bases: TGTGCCAGCAGTTTTTTAAGAGGGAATAATGAAAAACTGTTTTTT. This translates into CASSFLRGNNEKLFF.

This clone showed up just once. This sequence joins TRBV27 and TRBJ1-1, with D possibly being TRBD1 (5 bases). Looked up from germline, CDR1 is MNHEY and CDR2 is SMNVEV (reference sequence). V dropped 6 bases and J dropped 0 bases, with 17 bases sitting between them. The length of the CDR3 is 16 residues. The CDR3 DNA reads TGTGCCAGCAGCCATCTCAAAACAGGCATGAACACTGAAGCTTTCTTT. As protein: CASSHLKTGMNTEAFF.

J is TRBJ1-2 and V is TRBV29-1; 7 nucleotides agree with TRBD1. This CDR3 spans 15 amino acids. Germline V gives CDR1 SQVTM, CDR2 ANQGSEA. The ends lost 1 base at V and 3 bases at J; junction bases unmatched: 8. The CDR3 DNA reads as TGCAGCGTTGAAGGAAGGACAGGTGGCGACTATGGCTACACCTTC. Its translation: CSVEGRTGGDYGYTF.

V and J are TRBV25-1 and TRBJ1-6, with D possibly being TRBD1 (5 bases). This CDR3 spans 13 amino acids. V lost 7 bases and J 9 bases, leaving 13 bases between the germline ends. Germline CDR1 and CDR2: MGHDK and SYGVNS. CDR3 in amino acids: CASTLTGASPLHF. The DNA of the CDR3 is TGTGCCAGCACCCTTACAGGAGCTTCACCCCTCCACTTT.